Presented here are 30 T cell receptor beta chains from one specimen sequenced in a study of cytomegalovirus exposure and HLA in healthy donors. The protocol was immunoSEQ multiplex PCR, while the TCRdb copy is restricted to in-frame clones and leaves out a portion. The sample has some 200,000 clones; 90% to 95% are singletons. The sample taken for sequencing was PBMCs. These receptors originate from a woman aged 18-29 years in good health and CMV-seronegative.

V usage is TRBV30 and J usage is TRBJ2-3, with D perhaps matching TRBD2 (5 bases). Germline V gene lookup returns CDR1 GTSNPN and CDR2 SVGIG (reference sequence). The CDR3 has 11 amino acids. V was cut by 1 base and J by 6 bases, with 5 bases left in between. CDR3 protein: CAWSGGDTQYF. In DNA form, the CDR3 reads TGTGCCTGGAGTGGAGGGGATACGCAGTATTTT.

The genes are TRBV14 and TRBJ2-5, with a weak D call TRBD1 (5 bases). The CDR3 loop spans 15 amino acids. CDR1 is SGHDN and CDR2 is FVKESK in the germline V gene. V dropped 3 bases and J dropped 1 base, with 12 bases sitting between them. The CDR3 reads CASSQYQGFQETQYF. The CDR3 region has the DNA TGTGCCAGCAGCCAGTACCAGGGATTCCAAGAGACCCAGTACTTC.

This rearrangement joins TRBV6-5 to TRBJ2-7; possibly TRBD2 for D (6 bases). Deletions cut 2 bases from V and 5 bases from J, with 16 bases between. The CDR3 length is 15 residues. Germline values: CDR1 MNHEY, CDR2 SVGAGI. CDR3 region: CASSYIGGTRNEQYF. As DNA, the CDR3 is TGTGCCAGCAGTTACATTGGCGGGACGAGGAACGAGCAGTACTTC.

The rearrangement joins TRBV19 to TRBJ2-5, with 8 bases lining up with TRBD1. This CDR3 has 15 amino acids. Per the germline V gene, CDR1 is LNHDA and CDR2 is SQIVND (reference sequence). V lost 3 bases and J lost 5; bases outside the gene matches: 8. CDR3 sequence: CASSIGRRGQETQYF. The CDR3 coding sequence is TGTGCCAGTAGTATCGGTCGCAGGGGGCAGGAGACCCAGTACTTC. The full variable domain, completed using reference TRBV19 and TRBJ2-5, is DGGITQSPKYLFRKEGQNVTLSCEQNLNHDAMYWYRQDPGQGLRLIYYSQIVNDFQKGDIAEGYSVSREKKESFPLTVTSAQKNPTAFYLCASSIGRRGQETQYFGPGTRLLVL.

V usage is TRBV5-6 and J usage is TRBJ2-2, with 9 nucleotides matching TRBD2. The CDR3 runs to 17 residues. Germline values: CDR1 SGHDT, CDR2 YYEEEE. Losses at the gene ends were 0 bases for V and 1 base for J; bases not matched to a gene: 4. The CDR3 here is CASSLAKTSGNTGELFF. The CDR3 bases are TGTGCCAGCAGCTTGGCCAAGACTAGCGGGAACACCGGGGAGCTGTTTTTT. Combining the CDR3 with reference TRBV5-6 and TRBJ2-2 gives the whole variable domain DAGVTQSPTHLIKTRGQQVTLRCSPKSGHDTVSWYQQALGQGPQFIFQYYEEEERQRGNFPDRFSGHQFPNYSSELNVNALLLGDSALYLCASSLAKTSGNTGELFFGEGSRLTVL.

The CDR3 DNA follows: TGTGCCAGCAGTTACAGCCAGCCGGAGGCTGGAAACACCATATATTTT. Its protein is CASSYSQPEAGNTIYF. This chain connects TRBV6-6 to TRBJ1-3; unclear D gene. The CDR3 consists of 16 residues. Looked up from germline, CDR1 is MNHNY and CDR2 is SVGAGI (reference sequence). Between the trimmed V and J ends, which lost 2 bases and 2 bases, there was a span of 13 bases.

The CDR3 DNA follows: TGCGCCAGCAGTGACCTAAGCGGGAGTCGCTACGAGCAGTACTTC. It specifies CASSDLSGSRYEQYF. The chain has TRBV10-2 and TRBJ2-7; 8 bases line up with TRBD2. The CDR3 extends over 15 amino acids. CDR1 WSHSY and CDR2 SAAADI come from the germline V gene. V gave up 3 bases and J gave up 3 bases; unmatched junction bases: 7.

In this sample, this clone turned up a few times. This chain links TRBV7-3 with TRBJ1-2; the D gene is possibly TRBD1 (6 bases). The CDR3 totals 13 residues. Trimming removed 5 bases at V and 2 bases at J, with 9 bases between. Germline V CDR1 and CDR2: SGHTA, FQGTGA. CDR3 nucleotide sequence: TGTGCCAGCAGCCCAGGGGTAAACTATGGCTACACCTTC. This translates into CASSPGVNYGYTF.

This clone is a singleton in its sample. The rearrangement uses TRBV5-4 and TRBJ2-1, with D perhaps TRBD2 (5 bases). CDR3 size: 15 residues. V shed 0 bases and J shed 4 bases, with 11 bases lying between them. CDR1 and CDR2 (germline): SGHNT, YYREEE (reference sequence). The CDR3 loop reads CASSLGSGVYNEQFF. The CDR3 nucleotides are TGTGCCAGCAGCTTGGGGAGCGGCGTATACAATGAGCAGTTCTTC.

V and J are TRBV10-1 and TRBJ1-1; TRBD1 might be the D (5 bases). The germline V and J ends were trimmed by 0 bases and 1 base, with 9 bases remaining between them. Germline CDR1 and CDR2: WNHNN and SYGVQD (reference sequence). CDR3 length: 15 residues. As DNA, the CDR3 is TGCGCCAGCAGTGAGTCGCAGGGCGCGAACACTGAAGCTTTCTTT. Translation gives CASSESQGANTEAFF.

This sequence joins TRBV6-5 and TRBJ2-5; no reliable D call. Between the trimmed V and J ends, which lost 5 bases and 5 bases, there was a span of 6 bases. Germline V gene lookup returns CDR1 MNHEY and CDR2 SVGAGI. CDR3 length equals 11 residues. The CDR3: CASSALETQYF. The CDR3 region has the DNA TGTGCCAGCAGTGCACTTGAGACCCAGTACTTC.

The genes are TRBV27 and TRBJ2-7, with D tentatively TRBD2 (5 bases). Per the germline V gene, CDR1 is MNHEY and CDR2 is SMNVEV (reference sequence). The CDR3 is 15 amino acids. V was cut by 0 bases and J by 3 bases, with 12 bases left in between. The DNA for the CDR3 is TGTGCCAGCAGTTTATCAGGCGGGTCGATCTACGAGCAGTACTTC. This translates into CASSLSGGSIYEQYF.

This clone has just one count. The J gene is TRBJ1-6, the V gene TRBV9; 8 bases line up with TRBD1. CDR1 SGDLS and CDR2 YYNGEE come from the germline V gene. CDR3 length equals 15 residues. J lost 5 bases, V lost 1 base, and 2 bases had no gene match. Here the CDR3 DNA reads TGTGCCAGCAGCGTAAGACAGGGGCATAATTCACCCCTCCACTTT. This gives the protein CASSVRQGHNSPLHF. Using reference TRBV9 and TRBJ1-6 for the parts outside the CDR3, the full variable domain is DSGVTQTPKHLITATGQRVTLRCSPRSGDLSVYWYQQSLDQGLQFLIQYYNGEERAKGNILERFSAQQFPDLHSELNLSSLELGDSALYFCASSVRQGHNSPLHFGNGTRLTVT.

This chain uses TRBV27 with TRBJ1-1; D ambiguous. This CDR3 is 13 amino acids long. V was shortened by 4 bases and J by 0 bases, with 6 bases between the two germline ends. Germline CDR1 and CDR2: MNHEY and SMNVEV (reference sequence). The CDR3 region has the DNA TGTGCCAGCAGTTCCCCATTGAACACTGAAGCTTTCTTT. The encoded protein is CASSSPLNTEAFF.

This chain uses TRBV25-1 with TRBJ2-7; 9 bases fit TRBD2. The length of the CDR3 is 15 residues. V shed 2 bases and J 3 bases; nucleotides not matched to a gene: 5. Germline assignment: CDR1 MGHDK and CDR2 SYGVNS. The CDR3 nucleotides read TGTGCCAGCAGTGAACATAGCGGGAGTTACTACGAGCAGTACTTC. Amino acids: CASSEHSGSYYEQYF.

This clone was seen once. The chain has TRBV7-9 and TRBJ2-7, with D possibly matching TRBD1 (5 bases). The CDR3 consists of 14 residues. Trimming left V 3 bases short and J 1 base short, with 10 bases between. The germline V gene encodes CDR1 SEHNR and CDR2 FQNEAQ (reference sequence). The CDR3 is CASSFLGPSYEQYF. Here the CDR3 DNA reads TGTGCCAGCAGCTTCTTGGGGCCTTCCTACGAGCAGTACTTC.

This clone was observed a handful of times. V usage is TRBV2 and J usage is TRBJ1-2; no definite D call. Germline CDR1 is SNHLY and CDR2 is FYNNEI. The V end lost 6 bases, the J end lost 5 bases, and 13 bases lay between the germline ends. The CDR3 extends over 13 amino acids. The chain's CDR3 is CASRAYSDYGYTF. CDR3 bases: TGTGCCAGCAGAGCCTATAGCGATTATGGCTACACCTTC.

The CDR3 reads CASSLGGGSTDTQYF. In nucleotides, the CDR3 is TGTGCCAGCAGTCTCGGGGGAGGGAGCACAGATACGCAGTATTTT. The chain combines TRBV28 with TRBJ2-3, with 7 bases that match TRBD2. This CDR3 is built from 15 residues. Germline V gene sequence: CDR1 MDHEN, CDR2 SYDVKM. With 5 bases clipped from V and 0 bases from J, the junction kept 5 bases outside the gene matches.

The V call is TRBV7-9, the J call TRBJ2-1, with D possibly being TRBD2 (6 bases). The germline CDR1 and CDR2 sequences are SEHNR and FQNEAQ (reference sequence). The length of the CDR3 is 14 residues. V lost 7 bases, J lost 8 bases, and 18 bases lay in between. The CDR3 spells CASIPPGGGDEQFF. The CDR3 coding sequence is TGTGCCAGCATCCCTCCAGGAGGCGGGGATGAGCAGTTCTTC.

This clone is a singleton in its sample. The chain carries TRBV6-6 and TRBJ1-5, with 8 nucleotides matching TRBD1. This CDR3 region has 15 residues. Germline V gives CDR1 MNHNY, CDR2 SVGAGI (reference sequence). J gave up 7 bases and V 7 bases, and 12 bases lay outside the gene matches. This CDR3 is CASTRGGTGGQPQHF. CDR3 DNA sequence: TGTGCCAGCACCAGGGGGGGGACAGGAGGGCAGCCCCAGCATTTT.

The V gene is TRBV28, the J gene TRBJ1-5; no clear D. Germline V gene lookup returns CDR1 MDHEN and CDR2 SYDVKM. This CDR3 has 14 residues. Trimming shortened V by 3 bases and J by 10 bases, and 16 bases separated the two germline ends. Here the CDR3 reads CASSFRVEAQPQHF. The CDR3 coding sequence is TGTGCCAGCAGTTTTCGGGTGGAAGCTCAACCCCAGCATTTT.

The chain uses TRBV19 and TRBJ2-7; weak D call: TRBD1 (6 bases). The V end lost 2 bases, the J end lost 1 base, and 15 bases lay between the germline ends. The CDR3 covers 16 residues. Per the germline V gene, CDR1 is LNHDA and CDR2 is SQIVND (reference sequence). In nucleotides, the CDR3 is TGTGCCAGTAGTATAACAGGGCCAACCTTATCCTACGAGCAGTACTTC. Translating it yields CASSITGPTLSYEQYF.

The chain employs TRBV9 and TRBJ1-1; D possibly corresponds to TRBD1 (6 bases). The germline CDR1 and CDR2 sequences are SGDLS and YYNGEE. The CDR3 is 15 amino acids. The V and J ends lost 0 bases and 0 bases respectively, with 9 bases between them. CDR3 coding DNA: TGTGCCAGCAGCGTAGACACAGGGCTGAACACTGAAGCTTTCTTT. Translation gives CASSVDTGLNTEAFF.

This rearrangement joins TRBV28 to TRBJ2-3, with 8 bases lining up with TRBD2. Germline loops: CDR1 MDHEN, CDR2 SYDVKM. There are 13 residues in the CDR3. V shed 2 bases, J shed 9 bases, and the junction held 4 bases outside the gene matches. The CDR3 DNA reads TGTGCCAGCAGTTTACCCCAGCGGGAGACGCAGTATTTT. Amino acid sequence: CASSLPQRETQYF.

The chain combines TRBV2 with TRBJ1-2; 7 bases map to TRBD1. J gave up 4 bases and V 10 bases, and 18 bases lay outside the gene matches. The length of the CDR3 is 16 residues. Germline V gene sequence: CDR1 SNHLY, CDR2 FYNNEI. The CDR3 is CATTPRLTGLLYGYTF. The DNA for the CDR3 is TGTGCCACCACCCCCCGTCTGACAGGGCTCCTCTATGGCTACACCTTC.

The gene calls are TRBV6-1 and TRBJ1-1; no definite D call. Trimming cost V 8 bases and J 6 bases, with 10 bases left between them. In germline, CDR1 is MNHNS, CDR2 SASEGT. The CDR3 totals 11 residues. The CDR3 nucleotides read TGTGCCAGCTGGCTACTATCTGAAGCTTTCTTT. This gives the protein CASWLLSEAFF.

V gene TRBV5-1 combines with J gene TRBJ2-7, with D maybe TRBD2 (6 bases). V was pared by 0 bases and J by 6 bases, with 13 bases between. Looked up from germline, CDR1 is SGHRS and CDR2 is YFSETQ. The CDR3 loop spans 14 amino acids. The CDR3 DNA follows: TGCGCCAGCAGCTTGGAGGTTAGGGGAGGCGAGCAGTACTTC. It translates to CASSLEVRGGEQYF.

The gene calls are TRBV5-4 and TRBJ2-3; D possibly corresponds to TRBD2 (5 bases). Germline CDR1 reads SGHNT; CDR2 reads YYREEE (reference sequence). Trimming removed 0 bases at V and 2 bases at J, with 16 bases between. This CDR3 spans 17 amino acids. DNA for the CDR3: TGTGCCAGCAGCTTGGTTTGGGGAGCCAGCCCCACAGATACGCAGTATTTT. Encoded protein: CASSLVWGASPTDTQYF.

The rearrangement joins TRBV29-1 to TRBJ2-3; 13 nucleotides match TRBD2. Per the germline V gene, CDR1 is SQVTM and CDR2 is ANQGSEA. Trimming cost V 7 bases and J 1 base; bases outside gene matches: 11. This CDR3 is built from 17 residues. The CDR3 bases are TGCAGCGGTCGACTAGCGGGAGGTACTATCCGCACAGATACGCAGTATTTT. Encoded protein: CSGRLAGGTIRTDTQYF.

The V and J genes are TRBV7-2 and TRBJ1-1, with TRBD1 matching 9 bases. The germline gives CDR1 SGHTA, CDR2 FQGNSA. J gave up 1 base and V 5 bases, and 2 bases lay outside the gene matches. The CDR3 is 14 residues long. The DNA of the CDR3 is TGTGCCAGCAGCGGACAGGGGTCGAACACTGAAGCTTTCTTT. As protein: CASSGQGSNTEAFF.